This TCR beta chain is from a study of T cell repertoires in cytomegalovirus infection. Study overall: CMV epitopes, recently identified HLA-C-restricted and well-studied HLA-B-restricted, were used. Matching HLA type and CMV infection were both indicated by public TCR beta signatures. Study results and limitations: CMV-specific HLA-C-restricted TCR beta clonotypes dominated the ex vivo response. Pooled public TCR beta family frequency picked out CMV carriers with the relevant HLA.

As to this clonotype: What it binds is unknown.

TCRdb called the reads again in MiXCR, with one record for every CDR3 protein. The data show approximately 910,000 distinct CDR3 sequences, about a third seen once. The clonotype was recovered from a human donor in good health (CMV status not recorded). Some clones in this sample may be carry-over from other donors' samples. The sample in question was cultured CD8+ T cells from PBMCs, obtained from culture after CMV antigen stimulation.

CDR3 residues: CASHTPGVGTDTQYF. The CDR3 nucleotides read TGTGCCTCCCACACCCCGGGGGTAGGCACAGATACGCAGTATTTT. The chain couples TRBV10-3 to TRBJ2-3; the D gene is possibly TRBD2 (6 bases). CDR1 and CDR2 (germline): ENHRY, SYGVKD. CDR3 size: 15 residues. V dropped 11 bases and J dropped 1 base, with 19 bases sitting between them.